This T cell receptor (beta chain) was retrieved from a study of T cells in Graves' hyperthyroidism and ophthalmopathy. At the level of the study: Peripheral blood was drawn at first diagnosis, prior to all treatment.

Trimming at V came to 6 bases and at J to 4 bases, leaving 9 bases not matched to a gene. The CDR3 spans 15 residues. CDR1 MDHEN and CDR2 SYDVKM come from the germline V gene. The TCR beta CDR3 regions underwent amplification using RNA transcripts as the source. The HTBI primer set was used in a first-round RT-PCR of the TCR CDR3. TCRdb redid the calling of the multiplex PCR reads with MiXCR, one entry per CDR3 protein. The table has roughly 520,000 distinct CDR3 sequences, around a quarter seen once; the top ten hold around 11%. In its sample, this clonotype was seen once. Its antigen is unknown. Study results and caveats: Blood also carried most thyroid clonotypes expanded above 0.001. Researchers report that a 13 V-J model separated ophthalmopathy from stable hyperthyroidism.

What was sequenced was blood. The receptor was isolated from a young woman with Graves' ophthalmopathy. V usage is TRBV28 and J usage is TRBJ2-7; the match to TRBD2 covers 10 bases. The CDR3 reads CASREAAGGPYEQYF. CDR3 DNA sequence: TGTGCCAGCAGAGAAGCAGCGGGAGGGCCTTACGAGCAGTACTTC.